These 18 T cell receptor beta chains share one sample of origin, sequenced in a study of lymphopenia after photon versus proton radiotherapy. The protocol was immunoSEQ multiplex PCR, while the TCRdb copy is restricted to in-frame clones and leaves out a portion. The sample has 160,000 or so clones; about nine tenths are singletons. The specimen comprised peripheral blood, sampled from a patient treated with photon-based radiotherapy. All receptors derive from a man aged 50 to 59 with gastric cancer.

The rearrangement joins TRBV5-6 to TRBJ2-7; no firm D call. The CDR3 extends over 14 amino acids. In germline, CDR1 is SGHDT, CDR2 YYEEEE. V lost 3 bases, J lost 4 bases, and 14 bases lay in between. Here the CDR3 DNA reads TGTGCCAGCAGCTCCCGGGTCCCACCTTACGAGCAGTACTTC. This encodes CASSSRVPPYEQYF.

This chain connects TRBV28 to TRBJ2-5; D possibly corresponds to TRBD1 (6 bases). V lost 4 bases to trimming and J lost 5 bases, with 14 bases between them. Germline CDR1 and CDR2: MDHEN and SYDVKM. This CDR3 is built from 14 residues. The CDR3 DNA reads as TGTGCCAGCAGTTCGCCAGGGGTGGGGGAGACCCAGTACTTC. It is translated as CASSSPGVGETQYF.

In this sample, this clone turned up once. The chain uses TRBV4-3 and TRBJ2-2, with TRBD2 identical over 10 bases. Germline CDR1 reads LGHNA; CDR2 reads YSLEER. The junction had 8 bases not matched to a gene; V was cut back by 1 base and J by 6 bases. This CDR3 has 17 amino acids. The CDR3 reads CASSQGGAGLASGELFF. CDR3 nucleotide sequence: TGCGCCAGCAGCCAAGGGGGTGCGGGACTAGCGTCCGGGGAGCTGTTTTTT.

This chain links TRBV29-1 with TRBJ2-1, with 11 nucleotides matching TRBD2. Germline CDR1 reads SQVTM; CDR2 reads ANQGSEA. The CDR3 loop spans 17 amino acids. Germline trimming cut 4 bases from V and 8 bases from J; bases unmatched to any gene: 16. This CDR3 is CSVATSGIFPYRDEQFF. Here the CDR3 DNA reads TGCAGCGTTGCGACTAGCGGGATTTTCCCTTATCGAGATGAGCAGTTCTTC.

The chain is built from TRBV27 and TRBJ2-3; 13 bases agree with TRBD2. Germline values: CDR1 MNHEY, CDR2 SMNVEV (reference sequence). V lost 4 bases and J lost 2; bases outside the gene matches: 9. CDR3 length equals 18 residues. CDR3 nucleotide sequence: TGTGCCAGCAGTTCACCTAGACTAGCGGGAGGCGCCACAGATACGCAGTATTTT. Translation: CASSSPRLAGGATDTQYF.

The chain carries TRBV10-3 and TRBJ2-5, with 7 bases identical to TRBD2. CDR1 and CDR2 (germline): ENHRY, SYGVKD. There are 13 residues in the CDR3. The V gene end was trimmed by 8 bases and the J gene end by 4 bases; junction bases not matched to a gene: 7. CDR3 bases: TGTGCCATCGGGGGGGGAGCCCCAGAGACCCAGTACTTC. Encoded protein: CAIGGGAPETQYF.

The count of this clone is one. The CDR3 loop is CASSAGGSGAFF. CDR3 coding DNA: TGTGCCAGCAGCGCAGGGGGCTCTGGAGCTTTCTTT. The V and J genes are TRBV7-9 and TRBJ1-1; 8 nucleotides agree with TRBD1. Germline CDR1 is SEHNR and CDR2 is FQNEAQ (reference sequence). The CDR3 runs 12 residues. The J segment lost 10 bases and the V segment lost 5 bases, leaving 6 bases of the junction unmatched.

This clone came up once. V usage is TRBV27 and J usage is TRBJ2-3, with 7 bases lining up with TRBD1. The CDR3 has 16 residues. V lost 6 bases to trimming and J lost 6 bases; unmatched junction nucleotides: 15. Per germline, CDR1 MNHEY and CDR2 SMNVEV (reference sequence). The CDR3 loop reads CASRERSGGSVDTQYF. The CDR3 coding sequence is TGTGCCAGCAGAGAAAGGTCAGGGGGTTCTGTGGATACGCAGTATTTT.

The chain links TRBV4-1 to TRBJ2-7; TRBD2 aligns across 13 bases. Per the germline V gene, CDR1 is MGHRA and CDR2 is YSYEKL. The CDR3 loop spans 16 amino acids. Trimming cost V 4 bases and J 1 base; bases outside gene matches: 4. The CDR3 nucleotides are TGCGCCAGCAGCCCGACTAGCGGGAGGAAGTCCTACGAGCAGTACTTC. Translated, it gives CASSPTSGRKSYEQYF.

CDR3 sequence: CASSLDSGWVVSTGELFF. CDR3 sequence (DNA): TGTGCCAGCAGCTTAGATTCGGGGTGGGTCGTTTCCACCGGGGAGCTGTTTTTT. This rearrangement joins TRBV7-2 to TRBJ2-2, with a possible D match to TRBD2 (5 bases). Germline V gene data show CDR1 as SGHTA and CDR2 as FQGNSA. V was trimmed by 1 base and J by 4 bases, leaving 19 bases between them. CDR3 size: 18 residues.

The chain couples TRBV6-1 to TRBJ2-7; 11 bases map to TRBD2. V lost 7 bases and J lost 1; bases outside the gene matches: 3. CDR3 size: 14 residues. Germline CDR1 is MNHNS and CDR2 is SASEGT. Here the CDR3 reads CASIAGGRSYEQYF. CDR3 bases: TGTGCCAGCATAGCGGGAGGGCGGTCCTACGAGCAGTACTTC.

Written as DNA, the CDR3 is TGTGCCAGCATGGCTAGCGGGAAAGGCCAAGAGACCCAGTACTTC. It encodes CASMASGKGQETQYF. V gene TRBV28 combines with J gene TRBJ2-5, with 9 bases identical to TRBD2. This CDR3 has 15 residues. Germline V gives CDR1 MDHEN, CDR2 SYDVKM. The J segment lost 1 base and the V segment lost 7 bases, leaving 7 bases of the junction unmatched.

V usage is TRBV5-6 and J usage is TRBJ1-2; D is ambiguous. The CDR3 length is 12 residues. Germline assignment: CDR1 SGHDT and CDR2 YYEEEE. With 2 bases removed from V and 7 bases from J, the gap between germline ends came to 9 bases. The CDR3 here is CASSFRGSGYTF. In DNA form, the CDR3 reads TGTGCCAGCAGCTTTCGAGGGAGTGGCTACACCTTC.

The rearrangement links TRBV27 to TRBJ1-1; the D is unclear. The V end was cut by 6 bases, the J end by 1 base, with 15 bases between. The CDR3 runs 15 residues. Germline CDR1 and CDR2: MNHEY and SMNVEV (reference sequence). As DNA, the CDR3 is TGTGCCAGCAGCTTAGCCCCGGGCAGGAACACTGAAGCTTTCTTT. It encodes CASSLAPGRNTEAFF.

This chain connects TRBV7-9 to TRBJ2-5; possibly TRBD2 for D (6 bases). Deletions cut 7 bases from V and 9 bases from J, with 21 bases between. This CDR3 is built from 14 residues. Germline V CDR1 and CDR2: SEHNR, FQNEAQ (reference sequence). DNA of the CDR3: TGTGCCAGCACCATTCCGGGACTCCAAGGGGCCCAGTACTTC. Amino acid sequence: CASTIPGLQGAQYF.

This clone was recorded only once. The V gene is TRBV15, the J gene TRBJ1-1; D remains ambiguous. The germline V gene encodes CDR1 LNHNV and CDR2 YYDKDF (reference sequence). This CDR3 has 16 residues. V gave up 3 bases and J gave up 2 bases, with 16 bases separating them. CDR3 sequence (DNA): TGTGCCACCAGCAGTACGAACCTTATTAGTAACACTGAAGCTTTCTTT. This gives the protein CATSSTNLISNTEAFF.

V is TRBV4-1 and J is TRBJ1-1; no clear D gene. Trimming shortened V by 1 base and J by 0 bases, and 15 bases separated the two germline ends. In germline, CDR1 is MGHRA, CDR2 YSYEKL. This CDR3 contains 17 residues. The CDR3 DNA reads as TGCGCCAGCAGCCAAGGGGCTGCTAGGGCATTGAACACTGAAGCTTTCTTT. It translates to CASSQGAARALNTEAFF.

CDR3 coding DNA: TGTGCCAGCAGCAATCGAGACAGGGGCTATAACACCGGGGAGCTGTTTTTT. This encodes CASSNRDRGYNTGELFF. This sequence joins TRBV7-8 and TRBJ2-2; 8 bases map to TRBD1. The trim removed 5 bases at V and 2 bases at J, leaving 10 bases unmatched. The CDR3 contains 17 residues. Germline loops: CDR1 SGHVS, CDR2 FQNEAQ.